This T cell receptor beta chain was obtained from a study of T-cell reconstitution after alpha-beta-depleted transplantation in children. Unique molecular identifiers were incorporated into the prepared TCRbeta library. TCRdb redid the calling of the PCR reads with MiXCR, one entry per CDR3 protein. The sample gives about 980,000 distinct CDR3 sequences, under 30% of which show up once; under 30% is in the top ten. CDR1 and CDR2 (germline): DFQATT, SNEGSKA (reference sequence). Termini included, the CDR3 measures 14 amino acids. This clonotype occurred a few times. A read error is likely, as this CDR3 ends without the conserved phenylalanine or tryptophan. Because the CDR3's place on the DNA is in doubt, the DNA is left out and the CDR3 is given as listed by TCRdb.

The source was PBMCs, mostly from graft donor cells, collected 360 days after TCRalphabeta/CD19-depleted stem cell transplant. The receptor was derived from a boy under two years old who had a stem cell transplant for SCID, so the T cells may come from the graft donor. The chain uses TRBV20-1 and TRBJ2-7; the D call in the table, TRBD2, was not verified against the DNA. Here the CDR3 reads CSARPGLAGGPYYL.